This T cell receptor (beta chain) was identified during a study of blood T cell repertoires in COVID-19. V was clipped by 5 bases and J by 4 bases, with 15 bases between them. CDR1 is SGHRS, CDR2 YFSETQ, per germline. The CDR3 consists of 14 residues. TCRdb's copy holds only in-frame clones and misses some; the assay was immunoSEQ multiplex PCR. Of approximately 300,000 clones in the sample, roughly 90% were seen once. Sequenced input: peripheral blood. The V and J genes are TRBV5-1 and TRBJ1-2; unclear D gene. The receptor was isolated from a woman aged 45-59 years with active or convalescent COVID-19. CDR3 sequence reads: CASRPVGQPYGYTF. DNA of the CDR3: TGCGCCAGCAGACCGGTTGGGCAGCCCTATGGCTACACCTTC.